The 14 T cell receptor beta chains below come from one sample, sequenced in a study of siplizumab effects on memory and regulatory T cells. The assay was immunoSEQ multiplex PCR, and TCRdb's table has in-frame clones only and misses some. The table records 120,000 or so clones, roughly 92% of them present only once. Sequencing was carried out using CD4+ T cells sorted from blood. These receptors were obtained from a human donor in good health.

The rearrangement uses TRBV6-6 and TRBJ2-5; 7 bases agree with TRBD2. V shed 2 bases and J 0 bases; nucleotides not matched to a gene: 3. Per germline, CDR1 MNHNY and CDR2 SVGAGI (reference sequence). The CDR3 has 15 amino acids. The DNA for the CDR3 is TGTGCCAGCAGTTACGGAGCGGGACACCAAGAGACCCAGTACTTC. This codes for CASSYGAGHQETQYF.

The rearrangement joins TRBV7-9 to TRBJ1-1, with TRBD1 matching over 8 bases. CDR1 is SEHNR, CDR2 FQNEAQ, per germline (reference sequence). The CDR3 sequence is 13 residues long. The trim removed 4 bases at V and 4 bases at J, leaving 2 bases unmatched. The CDR3 sequence is CASSSQGGTEAFF. The DNA of the CDR3 is TGTGCCAGCAGCTCACAGGGGGGCACTGAAGCTTTCTTT. Combining the CDR3 with reference TRBV7-9 and TRBJ1-1 gives the whole variable domain DTGVSQNPRHKITKRGQNVTFRCDPISEHNRLYWYRQTLGQGPEFLTYFQNEAQLEKSRLLSDRFSAERPKGSFSTLEIQRTEQGDSAMYLCASSSQGGTEAFFGQGTRLTVV.

The chain is built from TRBV19 and TRBJ1-5; 7 bases align to TRBD1. With V trimmed by 1 base and J by 6 bases, 9 bases remained unmatched. Germline CDR1 reads LNHDA; CDR2 reads SQIVND (reference sequence). The CDR3 has 16 residues. CDR3 protein: CASSIGNRGRGQPQHF. DNA of the CDR3: TGTGCCAGTAGTATAGGGAACAGGGGCAGAGGTCAGCCCCAGCATTTT.

The chain has TRBV7-2 and TRBJ1-3; no definite D call. The germline V and J ends were trimmed by 1 base and 0 bases, with 7 bases remaining between them. This CDR3 spans 15 amino acids. Germline loops: CDR1 SGHTA, CDR2 FQGNSA. Here the CDR3 DNA reads TGTGCCAGCAGCTTAGGGGCAGACTCTGGAAACACCATATATTTT. It specifies CASSLGADSGNTIYF.

The chain links TRBV30 to TRBJ1-1; D is unclear. Germline assignment: CDR1 GTSNPN and CDR2 SVGIG (reference sequence). Trimming took off 0 bases at V and 5 bases at J, with 10 bases between the two ends. The CDR3 contains 13 residues. The CDR3 loop reads CAWSVGRGTEAFF. CDR3 coding DNA: TGTGCCTGGAGTGTAGGAAGAGGGACTGAAGCTTTCTTT.

The chain carries TRBV4-2 and TRBJ2-1; 11 nucleotides align to TRBD2. V was clipped by 7 bases and J by 4 bases; unmatched bases: 9. Germline lookup yields CDR1 LGHNA and CDR2 YNFKEQ. CDR3 length: 16 residues. The CDR3 reads CASTTIAGGNYNEQFF. CDR3 bases: TGTGCCAGCACCACAATAGCGGGGGGGAATTACAATGAGCAGTTCTTC.

This chain links TRBV7-8 with TRBJ2-1; 9 positions agree with TRBD1. In germline, CDR1 is SGHVS, CDR2 FQNEAQ. The CDR3 is made up of 16 amino acids. V was clipped by 5 bases and J by 7 bases; unmatched bases: 12. Written as DNA, the CDR3 is TGTGCCAGCAGCGGCCGACAGGGGGTTATAGGGAATGAGCAGTTCTTC. Protein: CASSGRQGVIGNEQFF.

The chain employs TRBV25-1 and TRBJ1-2, with D tentatively TRBD1 (5 bases). CDR1 is MGHDK, CDR2 SYGVNS, per germline. The CDR3 runs to 15 residues. V was trimmed by 1 base and J by 4 bases, leaving 13 bases between them. The CDR3 loop is CASSELAGEGYGYTF. The CDR3, as DNA: TGTGCCAGCAGTGAATTAGCGGGGGAGGGCTATGGCTACACCTTC.

The chain has TRBV10-1 and TRBJ2-7; TRBD2 matches at 7 bases. V lost 1 base to trimming and J lost 0 bases; unmatched junction nucleotides: 6. The CDR3 sequence is 16 residues long. CDR1 WNHNN and CDR2 SYGVQD come from the germline V gene (reference sequence). Here the CDR3 reads CASSEWEGPDSYEQYF. The DNA of the CDR3 is TGCGCCAGCAGTGAGTGGGAGGGCCCAGACTCCTACGAGCAGTACTTC.

The rearrangement joins TRBV11-3 to TRBJ2-7; unclear D gene. CDR3 length: 13 residues. Germline values: CDR1 SGHNT, CDR2 YENEEA. The V end was cut by 3 bases, the J end by 3 bases, with 9 bases between. DNA of the CDR3: TGTGCCAGCAGCTTTCTCGACGGCTACGAGCAGTACTTC. Encoded protein: CASSFLDGYEQYF.

The chain couples TRBV7-6 to TRBJ1-1, with TRBD1 matching over 7 bases. Germline CDR1 is SGHVS and CDR2 is FNYEAQ. V shed 4 bases, J shed 0 bases, and the junction held 11 bases outside the gene matches. The CDR3 contains 17 residues. The DNA of the CDR3 is TGTGCCAGCAGCTATACAGGGGTCGCCCTTTTGAACACTGAAGCTTTCTTT. It codes for CASSYTGVALLNTEAFF.

The gene calls are TRBV11-3 and TRBJ1-2; 7 bases agree with TRBD1. The CDR3 totals 13 residues. In germline, CDR1 is SGHNT, CDR2 YENEEA. V shed 5 bases and J 6 bases; nucleotides not matched to a gene: 6. For the CDR3, the DNA is TGTGCCAGCAGCCGACAGGGACTCGATGGCTACACCTTC. Protein: CASSRQGLDGYTF.

The J gene is TRBJ2-3, the V gene TRBV9, with a weak D call TRBD1 (6 bases). V was shortened by 0 bases and J by 1 base, with 21 bases between the two germline ends. In germline, CDR1 is SGDLS, CDR2 YYNGEE. The CDR3 is made up of 19 amino acids. CDR3 in DNA: TGTGCCAGCAGCGTAGATACCGGGACACATACCGGGGGCACAGATACGCAGTATTTT. It yields the protein CASSVDTGTHTGGTDTQYF. The whole variable domain, remainder taken from reference TRBV9 and TRBJ2-3, is DSGVTQTPKHLITATGQRVTLRCSPRSGDLSVYWYQQSLDQGLQFLIQYYNGEERAKGNILERFSAQQFPDLHSELNLSSLELGDSALYFCASSVDTGTHTGGTDTQYFGPGTRLTVL.

J is TRBJ1-6 and V is TRBV7-8; the match to TRBD1 covers 8 bases. J gave up 8 bases and V 1 base, and 10 bases lay outside the gene matches. CDR1 and CDR2 (germline): SGHVS, FQNEAQ. This CDR3 spans 17 amino acids. CDR3 coding DNA: TGTGCCAGCAGCTTAGTTACTATAGGGACAGGTGATTCACCCCTCCACTTT. This encodes CASSLVTIGTGDSPLHF.